Shown below are 30 T cell receptor beta chains from a single sample sequenced in a study of cytomegalovirus exposure and HLA in healthy donors. Vbeta (60) and Jbeta (13) primers were used in the PCR. Libraries were prepared by immunoSEQ multiplex PCR; TCRdb keeps only in-frame clonotypes and omits some of them. The sample yields about 250,000 clones, roughly two thirds seen once. Sequences were obtained from PBMCs. These receptors came from a female donor in good health and CMV-seronegative.

This chain uses TRBV13 with TRBJ2-1; D possibly corresponds to TRBD2 (5 bases). V lost 5 bases and J 0 bases, leaving 11 bases between the germline ends. Germline V CDR1 and CDR2: PRHDT, FYEKMQ (reference sequence). The CDR3 contains 15 residues. Here the CDR3 DNA reads TGTGCCAGCAGCCTTGAGCGGACCTCCTACAATGAGCAGTTCTTC. It encodes CASSLERTSYNEQFF.

This clone was detected a few times. V and J are TRBV5-1 and TRBJ2-1; D gene uncertain. CDR1 is SGHRS, CDR2 YFSETQ, per germline. The V and J ends lost 0 bases and 0 bases respectively, with 7 bases between them. CDR3 length: 15 amino acids. The CDR3 DNA reads as TGCGCCAGCAGCTTGGGTCTCCTCTCCTACAATGAGCAGTTCTTC. Residues: CASSLGLLSYNEQFF.

The V gene is TRBV6-5, the J gene TRBJ2-1, with 9 nucleotides matching TRBD1. J gave up 7 bases and V 10 bases, and 11 bases lay outside the gene matches. Germline-derived CDR1 and CDR2 are MNHEY and SVGAGI. The CDR3 spans 14 residues. The CDR3 coding sequence is TGTGCCACCCGGGACAGGGCGTCGGTGAATGAGCAGTTCTTC. This codes for CATRDRASVNEQFF.

This chain links TRBV13 with TRBJ2-3, with D possibly being TRBD2 (5 bases). Per germline, CDR1 PRHDT and CDR2 FYEKMQ (reference sequence). The CDR3 has 13 amino acids. V was pared by 3 bases and J by 6 bases, with 10 bases between. CDR3 in DNA: TGTGCCAGCAGCTTTGAAGACTACGATACGCAGTATTTT. It encodes CASSFEDYDTQYF.

This chain links TRBV10-3 with TRBJ2-3, with 11 bases identical to TRBD2. The V segment lost 5 bases and the J segment 5 bases; nucleotides outside the gene matches: 9. The CDR3 is 16 amino acids. The germline V gene has CDR1 ENHRY and CDR2 SYGVKD. The CDR3 spells CAISKTSGRGKDTQYF. The CDR3, as DNA: TGTGCCATCAGTAAAACTAGCGGGAGAGGGAAAGATACGCAGTATTTT.

This rearrangement joins TRBV7-9 to TRBJ1-1, with 9 positions matching TRBD1. The V gene end was trimmed by 1 base and the J gene end by 0 bases; junction bases not matched to a gene: 6. The germline CDR1 and CDR2 sequences are SEHNR and FQNEAQ (reference sequence). CDR3 size: 17 residues. The CDR3 sequence: CASSLGRTGAVNTEAFF. DNA for the CDR3: TGTGCCAGCAGCTTAGGGAGGACAGGGGCCGTGAACACTGAAGCTTTCTTT. Full variable domain (missing parts from reference TRBV7-9 and TRBJ1-1): DTGVSQNPRHKITKRGQNVTFRCDPISEHNRLYWYRQTLGQGPEFLTYFQNEAQLEKSRLLSDRFSAERPKGSFSTLEIQRTEQGDSAMYLCASSLGRTGAVNTEAFFGQGTRLTVV.

A few counts support this clone. The gene calls are TRBV9 and TRBJ1-1; 10 nucleotides line up with TRBD1. The CDR3 length is 17 residues. Germline trimming cut 4 bases from V and 5 bases from J; bases unmatched to any gene: 14. Germline V lookup: CDR1 SGDLS, CDR2 YYNGEE. CDR3 nucleotide sequence: TGTGCCAGCAGCCCCCATTCCGGACAGGGGGTTGGGACTGAAGCTTTCTTT. Translation gives CASSPHSGQGVGTEAFF. The variable domain in full, with the rest retrieved from reference TRBV9 and TRBJ1-1, is DSGVTQTPKHLITATGQRVTLRCSPRSGDLSVYWYQQSLDQGLQFLIQYYNGEERAKGNILERFSAQQFPDLHSELNLSSLELGDSALYFCASSPHSGQGVGTEAFFGQGTRLTVV.

The chain carries TRBV5-4 and TRBJ1-1; D may be TRBD1 (6 bases). Germline V gives CDR1 SGHNT, CDR2 YYREEE (reference sequence). This CDR3 has 15 residues. The V and J ends lost 0 bases and 4 bases respectively, with 13 bases between them. The CDR3 protein is CASSLANRVPTEAFF. In DNA form, the CDR3 reads TGTGCCAGCAGCTTGGCTAACAGGGTCCCCACTGAAGCTTTCTTT. Looking up the rest from reference TRBV5-4 and TRBJ1-1 gives the full variable domain: ETGVTQSPTHLIKTRGQQVTLRCSSQSGHNTVSWYQQALGQGPQFIFQYYREEENGRGNFPPRFSGLQFPNYSSELNVNALELDDSALYLCASSLANRVPTEAFFGQGTRLTVV.

The DNA of the CDR3 is TGTGCCAGCAGCAGGACTAGCGGGAGTGAGACCCAGTACTTC. Protein sequence: CASSRTSGSETQYF. The genes are TRBV7-3 and TRBJ2-5; 13 positions match TRBD2. Germline V CDR1 and CDR2: SGHTA, FQGTGA. V dropped 5 bases and J dropped 5; count of bases not matched to a gene: 2. The CDR3 is 14 amino acids.

This clone was seen more than once but under ten times. The V call is TRBV4-2, the J call TRBJ2-7, with a possible D match to TRBD2 (5 bases). This CDR3 has 16 residues. The V end lost 1 base, the J end lost 4 bases, and 17 bases lay between the germline ends. From germline, CDR1 is LGHNA and CDR2 YNFKEQ. The CDR3 is CASSQGLGRGLYEQYF. CDR3 nucleotides: TGTGCCAGCAGCCAAGGGTTGGGCCGAGGGTTGTACGAGCAGTACTTC.

The chain recombines TRBV28 with TRBJ1-1, with TRBD1 identical over 11 bases. The V gene's germline CDR1 is MDHEN and CDR2 SYDVKM. J lost 4 bases, V lost 5 bases, and 9 bases had no gene match. CDR3 length equals 16 residues. CDR3 bases: TGTGCCAGCAGTATTACTGGGACAGGGGGGGGCACTGAAGCTTTCTTT. Translating gives CASSITGTGGGTEAFF.

The rearrangement links TRBV5-4 to TRBJ2-3; 9 positions agree with TRBD2. V shed 2 bases, J shed 3 bases, and the junction held 13 bases outside the gene matches. The CDR3 sequence is 18 residues long. In germline, CDR1 is SGHNT, CDR2 YYREEE (reference sequence). This chain's CDR3 is CASSLLVLAGGPTDTQYF. Here the CDR3 DNA reads TGTGCCAGCAGCTTATTGGTCCTCGCGGGAGGGCCTACAGATACGCAGTATTTT.

The chain uses TRBV5-4 and TRBJ1-4; 7 bases agree with TRBD1. CDR3 size: 13 residues. V trimming: 9 bases; J trimming: 4 bases; junction bases outside the gene matches: 6. Germline loops: CDR1 SGHNT, CDR2 YYREEE (reference sequence). CDR3 protein: CATATGRNEKLFF. CDR3 nucleotide sequence: TGTGCCACCGCGACAGGGCGTAATGAAAAACTGTTTTTT.

The gene calls are TRBV29-1 and TRBJ1-1; 9 bases are a match to TRBD1. V shed 5 bases, J shed 4 bases, and the junction held 5 bases outside the gene matches. Germline assignment: CDR1 SQVTM and CDR2 ANQGSEA. The CDR3 is 13 residues long. Here the CDR3 DNA reads TGCAGCGTTAACAGGGGGCAGGGCACTGAAGCTTTCTTT. Protein: CSVNRGQGTEAFF.

The CDR3: CASSRVPGGLMQPQHF. The CDR3, as DNA: TGTGCCAGCAGTCGGGTTCCAGGGGGCCTTATGCAGCCCCAGCATTTT. This rearrangement joins TRBV27 to TRBJ1-5, with TRBD1 matching 8 bases. The CDR3 covers 16 residues. Germline CDR1 MNHEY, CDR2 SMNVEV (reference sequence). V lost 5 bases and J lost 7; bases outside the gene matches: 13.

V is TRBV7-8 and J is TRBJ2-2; 9 bases align to TRBD1. The CDR3 length is 16 residues. Germline CDR1 is SGHVS and CDR2 is FQNEAQ. Trimming cost V 0 bases and J 3 bases; bases outside gene matches: 2. CDR3 loop: CASSLAQGADTGELFF. Here the CDR3 DNA reads TGTGCCAGCAGCTTAGCACAGGGGGCGGACACCGGGGAGCTGTTTTTT.

The chain employs TRBV5-1 and TRBJ2-3; TRBD2 aligns across 8 bases. The CDR3 consists of 15 residues. The germline CDR1 and CDR2 sequences are SGHRS and YFSETQ. Germline trimming cut 4 bases from V and 3 bases from J; bases unmatched to any gene: 7. CDR3 DNA: TGCGCCAGCAGCACAGCGGGAGCTGGAACAGATACGCAGTATTTT. It codes for CASSTAGAGTDTQYF.

The chain links TRBV11-2 to TRBJ2-7, with D perhaps matching TRBD1 (6 bases). Germline assignment: CDR1 SGHAT and CDR2 FQNNGV. This CDR3 region has 13 residues. Between the trimmed V and J ends, which lost 4 bases and 2 bases, there was a span of 9 bases. The DNA of the CDR3 is TGTGCCAGCAGCTCCCCAGGGGCCTACGAGCAGTACTTC. Its translation: CASSSPGAYEQYF.

This chain connects TRBV27 to TRBJ2-1; 14 nucleotides match TRBD2. CDR1 and CDR2 (germline): MNHEY, SMNVEV (reference sequence). With V trimmed by 4 bases and J by 8 bases, 10 bases remained unmatched. The CDR3 runs to 17 residues. For the CDR3, the DNA is TGTGCCAGCAGTTACCGGCCGGGACTAGCGGGAGAGGATGAGCAGTTCTTC. This sequence encodes CASSYRPGLAGEDEQFF.

This clone was seen a handful of times. The chain employs TRBV5-4 and TRBJ1-3; the match to TRBD1 covers 10 bases. Germline CDR1 reads SGHNT; CDR2 reads YYREEE (reference sequence). V dropped 4 bases and J dropped 2; count of bases not matched to a gene: 6. The CDR3 covers 16 residues. The chain's CDR3 is CASSGDRGPTGNTIYF. For the CDR3, the DNA is TGTGCCAGCAGCGGGGACAGGGGTCCCACTGGAAACACCATATATTTT.

V usage is TRBV4-1 and J usage is TRBJ2-4; D may be TRBD1 (5 bases). Germline lookup yields CDR1 MGHRA and CDR2 YSYEKL. V lost 4 bases and J 1 base, leaving 17 bases between the germline ends. The CDR3 consists of 17 residues. The CDR3 sequence is CASSLGAQEGAKNIQYF. The CDR3, as DNA: TGCGCCAGCAGCCTAGGGGCACAGGAAGGGGCCAAAAACATTCAGTACTTC.

The V call is TRBV19, the J call TRBJ2-7, with TRBD2 as a possible D gene (6 bases). CDR3 length equals 11 residues. Germline loops: CDR1 LNHDA, CDR2 SQIVND (reference sequence). V was clipped by 4 bases and J by 7 bases, with 8 bases between them. The CDR3 bases are TGTGCCAGTAGTACCGGAGGGGAGCAGTACTTC. Translated: CASSTGGEQYF.

The V call is TRBV19, the J call TRBJ2-7; D may be TRBD2 (6 bases). Trimming took off 3 bases at V and 2 bases at J, with 17 bases between the two ends. This CDR3 region has 16 residues. The germline V gene encodes CDR1 LNHDA and CDR2 SQIVND (reference sequence). The CDR3 is CASSIVFGGPPYEQYF. The CDR3 DNA is TGTGCCAGTAGTATTGTGTTCGGGGGACCTCCCTACGAGCAGTACTTC.

The chain joins TRBV7-9 to TRBJ2-7; the match to TRBD1 covers 8 bases. The CDR3 contains 16 residues. V lost 3 bases and J lost 5; bases outside the gene matches: 12. The germline V gene has CDR1 SEHNR and CDR2 FQNEAQ (reference sequence). The CDR3 spells CASSFSRTGRWDEQYF. DNA for the CDR3: TGTGCCAGCAGCTTCTCCAGGACAGGGCGATGGGACGAGCAGTACTTC. Full variable domain (rest looked up from reference TRBV7-9 and TRBJ2-7): DTGVSQNPRHKITKRGQNVTFRCDPISEHNRLYWYRQTLGQGPEFLTYFQNEAQLEKSRLLSDRFSAERPKGSFSTLEIQRTEQGDSAMYLCASSFSRTGRWDEQYFGPGTRLTVT.

The V and J genes are TRBV28 and TRBJ1-1; D possibly corresponds to TRBD1 (5 bases). CDR3 length equals 16 residues. Germline loops: CDR1 MDHEN, CDR2 SYDVKM. Trimming shortened V by 3 bases and J by 0 bases, and 14 bases separated the two germline ends. This chain's CDR3 is CASSFDRESMNTEAFF. DNA of the CDR3: TGTGCCAGCAGTTTCGACAGAGAAAGCATGAACACTGAAGCTTTCTTT. Using reference TRBV28 and TRBJ1-1 for the parts outside the CDR3, the full variable domain is DVKVTQSSRYLVKRTGEKVFLECVQDMDHENMFWYRQDPGLGLRLIYFSYDVKMKEKGDIPEGYSVSREKKERFSLILESASTNQTSMYLCASSFDRESMNTEAFFGQGTRLTVV.

The V gene is TRBV25-1, the J gene TRBJ1-6; possibly TRBD1 for D (6 bases). This CDR3 has 15 residues. The germline gives CDR1 MGHDK, CDR2 SYGVNS. Trimming took 0 bases from V and 8 from J, leaving 11 bases between them. CDR3 protein: CASSEYRRGDSPLHF. In DNA form, the CDR3 reads TGTGCCAGCAGTGAATATCGCAGGGGTGATTCACCCCTCCACTTT. Combining the CDR3 with reference TRBV25-1 and TRBJ1-6 gives the whole variable domain EADIYQTPRYLVIGTGKKITLECSQTMGHDKMYWYQQDPGMELHLIHYSYGVNSTEKGDLSSESTVSRIRTEHFPLTLESARPSHTSQYLCASSEYRRGDSPLHFGNGTRLTVT.

This clone was counted between two and nine times. The chain joins TRBV4-1 to TRBJ2-7; D perhaps matches TRBD1 (7 bases). Deletions cut 4 bases from V and 5 bases from J, with 18 bases between. The CDR3 covers 15 residues. Germline loops: CDR1 MGHRA, CDR2 YSYEKL. CDR3: CASSRPQGGLDEQYF. DNA of the CDR3: TGCGCCAGCAGCCGCCCCCAGGGGGGACTGGACGAGCAGTACTTC.

The CDR3 is CASSSLRTVNLYEQYF. CDR3 in DNA: TGTGCCAGCAGCTCCTTACGGACAGTTAATCTCTACGAGCAGTACTTC. V is TRBV11-1 and J is TRBJ2-7; tentatively, D is TRBD1 (6 bases). The germline V gene has CDR1 SGHAT and CDR2 FQDESV (reference sequence). V lost 4 bases and J lost 3, with 19 bases in between. The CDR3 consists of 16 residues.

V and J are TRBV11-3 and TRBJ2-1, with 14 bases matching TRBD2. There are 19 residues in the CDR3. V shed 1 base and J 8 bases; nucleotides not matched to a gene: 13. The germline CDR1 and CDR2 sequences are SGHNT and YENEEA. In DNA form, the CDR3 reads TGTGCCAGCAGCTTAGGACGGACTAGCGGGAGGCCCGCGAGGGATGAGCAGTTCTTC. Its protein product is CASSLGRTSGRPARDEQFF.

In its sample, this clone was seen a few times. V and J are TRBV29-1 and TRBJ1-3; D not certain. CDR3 length: 13 amino acids. In germline, CDR1 is SQVTM, CDR2 ANQGSEA. Trimming removed 0 bases from V and 3 bases from J, with 6 bases in between. CDR3 amino acids: CSVEDPVGNTIYF. Written as DNA, the CDR3 is TGCAGCGTTGAAGATCCCGTTGGAAACACCATATATTTT.